This is a list of T cell receptor beta chains from one sample in a study of OX40 agonist ivuxolimab in advanced cancers. Produced via immunoSEQ multiplex PCR; TCRdb's table is partial and in-frame only. This table has just under 75,000 clones, 75% to 95% appearing once. Sequenced material: CD4+ or CD8+ T cells sorted from blood, taken in a trial of the OX40 agonist ivuxolimab. These receptors were taken from an adult with an advanced solid tumor such as melanoma, head and neck, liver or kidney cancer. The CDR3 runs from the conserved cysteine through the conserved F or W. D genes are given only for firm matches. Clone size appears in some rows only: once, few, many, or a class for an expanded clone.

j_call: TRBJ1-4; clone_size: .; d_call: .; v_call: TRBV21-1; cdr3_aa: CASSSGTGGEKLFF
j_call: TRBJ2-1; clone_size: .; d_call: .; v_call: TRBV18; cdr3_aa: CASSPPVRGTYNEQFF
j_call: TRBJ1-1; clone_size: once; d_call: TRBD1; v_call: TRBV10-3; cdr3_aa: CAMAGGLVNTEAFF
j_call: TRBJ2-7; clone_size: once; d_call: .; v_call: TRBV9; cdr3_aa: CASSARFSFSGRDEQYF
j_call: TRBJ1-1; clone_size: few; d_call: .; v_call: TRBV29-1; cdr3_aa: CSAVNTEAFF
j_call: TRBJ1-1; clone_size: .; d_call: TRBD1; v_call: TRBV29-1; cdr3_aa: CSVKTGVGNTEAFF
j_call: TRBJ2-7; clone_size: .; d_call: .; v_call: TRBV5-6; cdr3_aa: CASSLVENYEQYF
j_call: TRBJ2-7; clone_size: once; d_call: .; v_call: TRBV6-6; cdr3_aa: CASSGGAPYEQYF
j_call: TRBJ2-7; clone_size: .; d_call: TRBD1; v_call: TRBV6-6; cdr3_aa: CASRRGRSSYEQYF
j_call: TRBJ2-3; clone_size: few; d_call: .; v_call: TRBV9; cdr3_aa: CASSVGVGGDLTDTQYF
j_call: TRBJ1-4; clone_size: .; d_call: .; v_call: TRBV28; cdr3_aa: CATRVRDMSEKLFF